This record looks at one TCR beta chain sequence and its context. This entry is derived from a study of blood T cell repertoires in COVID-19. Overall study context: Samples of COVID-19 (acute and convalescent) were obtained from the United States, Italy and Spain. T cells, B-cell-depleted T cells, or PBMCs provided the cDNA or gDNA that served as material.

Germline V CDR1 and CDR2: SEHNR, FQNEAQ (reference sequence). V was clipped by 5 bases and J by 1 base, with 14 bases between them. The CDR3 length is 15 residues. Per the study methods: Estimation of nucleated cell counts was performed using reference gene primer amplification. Assay used: immunoSEQ multiplex PCR; TCRdb lists only in-frame clones, some missing. The DNA was the basis for D and trimming; V, J and clone size are from that table. The sample includes approximately 300,000 clones, just under 90% of them seen just once. While infection was still active, Seattle patients were enrolled and then followed longitudinally.

The TCR comes from a woman aged 45-59 years with COVID-19, enrolled during active disease. The rearrangement uses TRBV7-9 and TRBJ1-1; a possible D gene is TRBD1 (5 bases). The sequencing sample was made of peripheral blood. This CDR3 is CASSGGKTRNTEAFF. CDR3 nucleotide sequence: TGTGCCAGCAGCGGGGGGAAGACCCGGAACACTGAAGCTTTCTTT. Combining the CDR3 with reference TRBV7-9 and TRBJ1-1 gives the whole variable domain DTGVSQNPRHKITKRGQNVTFRCDPISEHNRLYWYRQTLGQGPEFLTYFQNEAQLEKSRLLSDRFSAERPKGSFSTLEIQRTEQGDSAMYLCASSGGKTRNTEAFFGQGTRLTVV.